What follows is one TCR beta chain and its context. Clones were read by immunoSEQ multiplex PCR, and TCRdb kept only the in-frame ones, dropping some. In the table there are a few hundred thousand clones, approximately 91% of which are singletons. The data are from a study of blood T cell repertoires in COVID-19. V was shortened by 4 bases and J by 4 bases, with 7 bases between the two germline ends. CDR3 size: 12 residues. This clonotype originated in a woman in her thirties or forties who had recovered from COVID-19. The V and J genes are TRBV12-3 or TRBV12-4 and TRBJ1-2, with D possibly being TRBD1 (6 bases). Material: peripheral blood. The DNA of the CDR3 is TGTGCCAGCAGTTCAGGGGTCTATGGCTACACCTTC. Residues: CASSSGVYGYTF.